The rows below give T cell receptor beta chains drawn from one sample of a study of PD-1 blockade in classical Hodgkin lymphoma. The repertoire was sequenced with immunoSEQ multiplex PCR; TCRdb's copy has only in-frame clones and lacks some. The sample yields tens of thousands of clones, 85% to 90% seen once. Sample: peripheral blood mononuclear cells (PBMCs), taken at baseline. The receptors here all came from a human donor with classical Hodgkin lymphoma. CDR3s include the opening cysteine and the closing phenylalanine or tryptophan. D genes are given only for firm matches. The size of a clone is reported for some rows only, either as once, few or many, or as a class for expanded clones.

size	D	V	J	length	CDR3	DNA
-	-	TRBV5-1	TRBJ1-1	14	CASSFKGRDTEAFF	TGCGCCAGCAGCTTTAAGGGGCGGGACACTGAAGCTTTCTTT
-	-	TRBV7-9	TRBJ2-3	14	CASSPWVNTDTQYF	TGTGCCAGCAGCCCCTGGGTCAACACAGATACGCAGTATTTT
-	-	TRBV5-6	TRBJ1-6	13	CASRGTASSPLHF	TGTGCCAGCAGAGGGACGGCATCCTCACCCCTCCACTTT
-	-	TRBV5-4	TRBJ1-1	15	CASSPVGVPPAEAFF	TGTGCCAGCAGCCCCGTGGGGGTCCCACCTGCTGAAGCTTTCTTT
-	-	TRBV10-3	TRBJ1-2	12	CAISESAEGYTF	TGTGCCATCAGTGAGTCGGCAGAGGGCTACACCTTC
few	-	TRBV30	TRBJ1-2	14	CAWGDRLGTYGYTF	TGTGCCTGGGGCGACAGGTTGGGGACATATGGCTACACCTTC
-	-	TRBV5-5	TRBJ1-1	15	CASSLVFARNTEAFF	TGTGCCAGCAGCTTGGTTTTCGCTCGGAACACTGAAGCTTTCTTT
-	TRBD2	TRBV12-5	TRBJ2-3	18	CASGLMRTSGGLTDTQYF	TGTGCTAGTGGTTTGATGCGAACTAGCGGGGGGCTCACAGATACGCAGTATTTT
-	TRBD1	TRBV14	TRBJ2-7	14	CASSQETGSDEQYF	TGTGCCAGCAGCCAAGAGACAGGGAGCGACGAGCAGTACTTC
-	-	TRBV7-3	TRBJ1-1	14	CASSYRIDNTEAFF	TGTGCCAGCAGCTACCGGATTGACAACACTGAAGCTTTCTTT
-	-	TRBV6-5	TRBJ1-4	12	CASKKGVSKLFF	TGTGCCAGCAAAAAGGGAGTGTCAAAACTGTTTTTT
few	-	TRBV11-2	TRBJ1-6	13	CASSIQGNSPLHF	TGTGCCAGCAGCATTCAAGGAAATTCACCCCTCCACTTT
-	-	TRBV14	TRBJ1-2	14	CASSRSGGGYGYTF	TGTGCCAGCAGTCGATCCGGTGGGGGCTATGGCTACACCTTC
-	-	TRBV18	TRBJ2-3	14	CASSPRFNPDTQYF	TGTGCCAGCTCACCCCGGTTTAACCCAGATACGCAGTATTTT
-	-	TRBV13	TRBJ1-1	15	CASSVIRETHTEAFF	TGTGCCAGCAGCGTAATCCGGGAAACCCACACTGAAGCTTTCTTT
-	-	TRBV28	TRBJ1-2	16	CASSLLVSEINYGYTF	TGTGCCAGCAGTTTATTGGTGTCAGAAATTAACTATGGCTACACCTTC
-	-	TRBV12-5	TRBJ1-3	15	CASGPLPSSGNTIYF	TGTGCTAGTGGACCCCTGCCAAGCTCTGGAAACACCATATATTTT
-	-	TRBV6-5	TRBJ2-7	13	CASSYDGSYEQYF	TGTGCCAGCAGTTATGACGGCTCCTACGAGCAGTACTTC
-	-	TRBV4-1	TRBJ1-4	15	CASSQEGGRTEKLFF	TGCGCCAGCAGCCAAGAAGGAGGGAGGACTGAAAAACTGTTTTTT
-	-	TRBV5-4	TRBJ1-3	15	CASSLSRGQGNTIYF	TGTGCCAGCAGCTTGTCTCGGGGGCAGGGGAACACCATATATTTT
-	TRBD1	TRBV10-1	TRBJ1-2	21	CASSAFQPNRDRLPGRYGYTF	TGCGCCAGCAGTGCCTTCCAACCCAACCGGGACAGGCTCCCAGGACGCTATGGCTACACCTTC
-	TRBD1	TRBV27	TRBJ1-1	16	CASRPRGSDLNTEAFF	TGTGCCAGCAGGCCCAGGGGGTCCGACCTGAACACTGAAGCTTTCTTT
-	-	TRBV4-2	TRBJ2-3	15	CASSQEFVPSDTQYF	TGTGCCAGCAGCCAAGAATTTGTGCCTTCAGATACGCAGTATTTT
-	TRBD1	TRBV19	TRBJ2-2	12	CASRGLTGELFF	TGTGCCAGCAGGGGGCTGACCGGGGAGCTGTTTTTT
-	TRBD1	TRBV18	TRBJ2-5	14	CASSQNRGLETQYF	TGTGCCAGCTCACAAAACAGGGGGCTGGAGACCCAGTACTTC
-	TRBD2	TRBV6-5	TRBJ2-1	14	CASSVPSGGNEQFF	TGTGCCAGTTCCGTACCCAGCGGGGGTAATGAGCAGTTCTTC
-	TRBD1	TRBV5-1	TRBJ1-6	17	CASSHLSRGPENSPLHF	TGCGCCAGCAGCCACCTTTCCAGGGGGCCTGAGAATTCACCCCTCCACTTT